This T cell receptor beta chain derives from a study of CD8+ T cells in alopecia areata. Study-level results: Among the 100 top clones, expanded CD8+ clones, like scalp clonality, were significantly decreased by tofacitinib.

CDR3 length: 13 residues. Germline lookup yields CDR1 MNHEY and CDR2 SMNVEV (reference sequence). Trimming pared 6 bases from V and 0 bases from J, leaving 7 bases between. Remarks on this clone: Its specificity is not known.

Treatment noted: oral pan-JAK inhibitor, 5-10 mg twice daily. Alopecia areata patients provided lesional scalp punch biopsies and peripheral blood. The authors extracted RNA and reverse transcribed it into cDNA as the sequencing template. Sequencing used immunoSEQ multiplex PCR; TCRdb keeps in-frame clones, though not all of them. The table includes over 150,000 clones, 60% to 70% detected once. Sequenced material: CD4+ T cells sorted from blood, taken at week 4, from a patient treated with tofacitinib. This TCR was sampled from a human donor with alopecia areata. The V and J genes are TRBV27 and TRBJ2-3; possible D gene TRBD1, 6 bases. CDR3 DNA: TGTGCCAGCAGGGGGGCTAGCACAGATACGCAGTATTTT. This codes for CASRGASTDTQYF.